This is a list of T cell receptor beta chains from one sample in a study of cytomegalovirus exposure and HLA in healthy donors. Data came from immunoSEQ multiplex PCR; TCRdb stores just in-frame clones and leaves some out. The table has about 70,000 clones, more than 75% seen once. The sequenced sample consisted of PBMCs. The receptor set was obtained from a girl under 18 in good health and CMV-seropositive. Each CDR3 is given with its conserved first and last residue.

CDR3aa	v_gene
CASNGQGRVSDTQYF	TRBV6-6
CSSSRAGPNQPQHF	TRBV7-9
CASSPTGTNTGELFF	TRBV5-4
CASSQELLVSGERGGHEQFF	TRBV4-1
CASSVAGGTGELFF	TRBV10-1
CASSFAEGAGDQPQHF	TRBV28
CASGGRPLNTEAFF	TRBV6-1
CASSQTPLVPSNYGYTF	TRBV4-1
CASSPLGMNTEAFF	TRBV5-1
CASSRLYEQYF	TRBV6-5
CASSYDRVNTEAFF	TRBV14
CASSNGGETF	TRBV21-1
CATYRGKGAEAFF	TRBV6-5
CASRERGGEVDIQYF	TRBV10-2
CASSVVSGSSDTQYF	TRBV9
CASSFRDTYNEQFF	TRBV28
CASSYWKRTGEGTEAFF	TRBV6-9
CASSSGVGTGELFF	TRBV5-8
CASSLSGGAGDTQYF	TRBV11-2
CASSLGRGDTEAFF	TRBV7-8
CASSLIGGPHAGELFF	TRBV5-4
CASSQDTGTSGTDTQYF	TRBV4-1
CASSAGGDFYEQYF	TRBV6-6
CASRGRAQINYGYTF	TRBV2
CASSLVFANSYQPQHF	TRBV7-2
CASSPQAGGLYNEQFF	TRBV9
CASSVGPGGEQYF	TRBV9
CASSIPQGYQPQHF	TRBV28
CASSAEGASNQPQHF	TRBV9
CASSSRTSTDTQYF	TRBV7-2
CSVEKTTDEQFF	TRBV29-1
CASSSGDRGPKDTQYF	TRBV5-1
CASSSYHSGGKYF	TRBV7-9
CASKGLENNEQFF	TRBV25-1
CSAVRGRAETQYF	TRBV29-1
CAWIIGAGTRRAQYF	TRBV30
CATSSGTGVTGELFF	TRBV15
CASSRDRTSGRGNEQFF	TRBV4-2
CASSDSGTGRFSSGNTIYF	TRBV2
CASDFGGSPLHF	TRBV6-1
CASSSGQNYEQYF	TRBV5-4
CASSFGTGVHEQYF	TRBV5-4
CAWDGTGISSTEAFF	TRBV30
CASSFQGSNQPQHF	TRBV7-8
CASAFVRGRPGELFF	TRBV5-1
CATSTGTSGVDQFF	TRBV15
CASSLGRNGYTF	TRBV5-4
CATEPGISGRQDEQYF	TRBV15
CASSLPDSYNEKLFF	TRBV18
CASSRGPTGSSPLHF	TRBV4-1
CASRFPEDTEAFF	TRBV6-5
CASGLVVAGYEQYF	TRBV5-1
CASGGDSYEQYF	TRBV30
CASSRDAGGTDTQYF	TRBV27
CASSGTGTYYEQYF	TRBV5-6
CASSPTSGWLTEQFF	TRBV7-2
CASSQSYDYEQYF	TRBV7-2
CASRGKVGWPQHF	TRBV2
CAWTKRGSVYEQYF	TRBV30
CASSPLGGETQYF	TRBV18